This T cell receptor beta chain was recorded in a study of cytomegalovirus exposure and HLA in healthy donors. Study conclusions and caveats: Cytomegalovirus association was assigned to more than 150 TCR beta chains. Accounts indicate the classifier identified cytomegalovirus status with strong specificity and sensitivity. Presence/absence comparisons presumed near-even sequencing depth among donors. Owing to their indistinguishability, certain V segments, notably TRBV6-2 and TRBV6-3, were excluded.

PCR used 60 Vbeta primers and 13 Jbeta primers. Clones were read by immunoSEQ multiplex PCR, and TCRdb kept only the in-frame ones, dropping some. The data contain about 170,000 clones, approximately 72% of them singletons. A word on this clone: Its specificity is unknown.

The V gene's germline CDR1 is SGHRS and CDR2 YFSETQ. Trimming took 0 bases from V and 5 from J; bases not matched to a gene: 0. The CDR3 has 13 residues. The V and J genes are TRBV5-1 and TRBJ1-1; 8 bases match TRBD1. The TCR comes from a female donor in good health and CMV-seronegative. Sequencing was done on a sample of PBMCs. The CDR3 spells CASSLGTGTEAFF. The DNA for the CDR3 is TGCGCCAGCAGCTTGGGGACAGGGACTGAAGCTTTCTTT.